These 4 T cell receptor beta chains came from one sample sequenced in a study of blood T cells in healthy people across ages. The authors ran a second PCR of 7 to 11 cycles using a sample-barcoded 5' primer and a J-beta primer mix. TCRdb reprocessed the 5' RACE reads with MiXCR, giving one entry per CDR3 protein. The data show some 940,000 distinct CDR3 sequences, almost 30% seen once. Another study also made use of these data, one on T cells of mothers and their children.

Sample: blood. The receptors stem from a middle-aged woman in good health.

About this clonotype itself: A read error is possible here, since a much larger clone lies one base away. The chain employs TRBV20-1 and TRBJ2-5, with D perhaps TRBD2 (5 bases). The J call may be in error: the DNA end matches TRBJ2-7 better. Germline CDR1 reads DFQATT; CDR2 reads SNEGSKA (reference sequence). The CDR3 has 14 amino acids. The CDR3 DNA follows: TGCAGTGCTAGAGATCATAGGAGAGCGGACGAGCAGTACTTC. It yields the protein CSARDHRRADEQYF.

The table lists this clonotype with a few counts. This chain links TRBV4-3 with TRBJ1-6, with D possibly being TRBD1 (6 bases). Looked up from germline, CDR1 is LGHNA and CDR2 is YSLEER. The CDR3 contains 15 residues. Between the trimmed V and J ends, which lost 0 bases and 7 bases, there was a span of 10 bases. The CDR3, as DNA: TGCGCCAGCAGCCAAGACAGGGGCCTCAATTCACCCCTCCACTTT. Translated, it gives CASSQDRGLNSPLHF.

V gene TRBV2 combines with J gene TRBJ1-4; 8 nucleotides match TRBD1. CDR3 length equals 14 residues. Germline V lookup: CDR1 SNHLY, CDR2 FYNNEI. J gave up 8 bases and V 3 bases, and 5 bases lay outside the gene matches. Here the CDR3 reads CASSEGTGSEKLFF. For the CDR3, the DNA is TGTGCCAGCAGTGAGGGGACAGGCAGCGAAAAACTGTTTTTT.

This clonotype was found many times. The chain carries TRBV7-3 and TRBJ2-1, with TRBD2 identical over 10 bases. The junction had 12 bases not matched to a gene; V was cut back by 7 bases and J by 9 bases. CDR3 length: 15 residues. CDR1 and CDR2 from the germline V gene are SGHTA and FQGTGA. The CDR3 loop is CASKSGGAGLSEQFF. The CDR3 nucleotides are TGTGCCAGCAAGAGCGGGGGGGCCGGCTTATCTGAGCAGTTCTTC.